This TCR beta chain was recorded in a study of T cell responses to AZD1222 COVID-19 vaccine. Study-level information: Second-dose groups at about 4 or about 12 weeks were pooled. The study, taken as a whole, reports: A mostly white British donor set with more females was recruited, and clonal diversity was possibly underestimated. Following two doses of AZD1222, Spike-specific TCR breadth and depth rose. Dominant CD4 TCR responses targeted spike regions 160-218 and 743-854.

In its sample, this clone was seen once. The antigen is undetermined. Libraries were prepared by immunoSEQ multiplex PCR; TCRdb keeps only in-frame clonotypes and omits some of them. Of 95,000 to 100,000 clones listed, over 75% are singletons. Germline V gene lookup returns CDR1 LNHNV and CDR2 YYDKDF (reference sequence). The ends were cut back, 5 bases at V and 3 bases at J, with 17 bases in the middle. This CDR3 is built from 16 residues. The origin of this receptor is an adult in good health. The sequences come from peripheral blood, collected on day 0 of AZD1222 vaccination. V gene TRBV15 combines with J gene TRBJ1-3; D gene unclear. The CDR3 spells CATSAQTELRGNTIYF. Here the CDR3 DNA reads TGTGCCACCAGCGCACAAACAGAGCTTCGTGGAAACACCATATATTTT.